The following is a T cell receptor (beta chain) sequence with its context. Its target is unknown. Synthetic TCR analog templates were spiked into all PCRs individually. Clones were read by immunoSEQ multiplex PCR, and TCRdb kept only the in-frame ones, dropping some. The table records about 74,000 clones, around 84% of them present only once. Germline CDR1 reads SGHRS; CDR2 reads YFSETQ. This CDR3 has 14 residues. Trimming cost V 4 bases and J 5 bases; bases outside gene matches: 8. The data originate from a study of PD-L1 blockade in urothelial cancer. General observations from the study: Those with durable benefit had larger increases in tumor-associated blood clones at 3 weeks.

The origin of this receptor is a man in his 70s with urothelial cancer. The gene calls are TRBV5-1 and TRBJ1-1, with 7 bases identical to TRBD1. Sequencing used PBMCs, obtained around atezolizumab (anti-PD-L1) treatment. CDR3 in amino acids: CASSALDRATEAFF. CDR3 nucleotides: TGCGCCAGCAGCGCACTAGACAGGGCGACTGAAGCTTTCTTT.